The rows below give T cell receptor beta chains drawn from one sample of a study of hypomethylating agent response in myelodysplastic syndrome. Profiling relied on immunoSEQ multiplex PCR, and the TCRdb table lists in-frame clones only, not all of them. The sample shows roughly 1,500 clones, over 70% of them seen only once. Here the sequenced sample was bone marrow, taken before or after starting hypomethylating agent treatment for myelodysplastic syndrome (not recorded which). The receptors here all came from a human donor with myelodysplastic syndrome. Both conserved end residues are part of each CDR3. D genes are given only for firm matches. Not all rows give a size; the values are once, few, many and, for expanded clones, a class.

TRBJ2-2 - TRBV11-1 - TGTGCCAGCAGCTGGAGCCGGGAACTACCTAACACCGGGGAGCTGTTTTTT CASSWSRELPNTGELFF
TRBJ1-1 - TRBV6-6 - TGTGCCAGCAGCCTACGCACTGAAGCTTTCTTT CASSLRTEAFF
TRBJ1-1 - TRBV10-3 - TGTGCCATCAGCAGACGGGACACAGACACTGAAGCTTTCTTT CAISRRDTDTEAFF
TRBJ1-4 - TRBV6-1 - TGTGCCAGCAGTGGGACGGTGGCAGGGCCAACTAATGAAAAACTGTTTTTT CASSGTVAGPTNEKLFF
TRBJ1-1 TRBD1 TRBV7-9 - TGTGCCAGCAGCCCCCCCCGGACAGGGAAAGGGAACACTGAAGCTTTCTTT CASSPPRTGKGNTEAFF
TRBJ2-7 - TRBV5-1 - TGCGCCAGCAGCCCGCCTGAGAGCTCCTACGAGCAGTACTTC CASSPPESSYEQYF
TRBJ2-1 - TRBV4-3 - TGCGCCAGCAGCCAAGGTAGTCGGGGTGATGAGCAGTTCTTC CASSQGSRGDEQFF
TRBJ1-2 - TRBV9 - TGTGCCAGCAGCGTAGGAACAGTGGACTATGGCTACACCTTC CASSVGTVDYGYTF
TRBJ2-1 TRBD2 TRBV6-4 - TGTGCCAGCAGTGACGGGACTAGCGGGAGTGAGCAGTTCTTC CASSDGTSGSEQFF
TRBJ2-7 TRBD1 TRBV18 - TGTGCCAGCTCACCGACAGGGGTCAACTACGAGCAGTACTTC CASSPTGVNYEQYF
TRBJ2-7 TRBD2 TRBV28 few TGTGCCAGCAGTCCACTACTAGCGGATTTCTACGAGCAGTACTTC CASSPLLADFYEQYF
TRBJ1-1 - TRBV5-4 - TGTGCCAGCAGCTTCGAATACACTGAAGCTTTCTTT CASSFEYTEAFF
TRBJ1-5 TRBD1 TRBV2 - TGTGCCAGCAGTTGGGACAGGGAGGGCAATCAGCCCCAGCATTTT CASSWDREGNQPQHF
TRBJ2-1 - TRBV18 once TGTGCCAGCTCACCACAGTTCCGGGAATCCTACAATGAGCAGTTCTTC CASSPQFRESYNEQFF
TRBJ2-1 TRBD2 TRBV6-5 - TGTGCCAGCAGTTACGCGGGGGGGGGGGACAATGAGCAGTTCTTC CASSYAGGGDNEQFF
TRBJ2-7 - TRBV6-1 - TGTGCCAGCAGTGAATACCCCCTGTCCTACGAGCAGTACTTC CASSEYPLSYEQYF
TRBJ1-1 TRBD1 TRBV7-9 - TGTGCCAGCAGCTACACGGACAGGGGGCATGCTTTCTTT CASSYTDRGHAFF
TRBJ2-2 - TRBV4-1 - TGCGCCAGCAGCCAAGAGTTACAGACCACCGGGGAGCTGTTTTTT CASSQELQTTGELFF
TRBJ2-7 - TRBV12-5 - TGTGCTAGTGGTTCCGGGGGGCTTAATGACGAGCAGTACTTC CASGSGGLNDEQYF
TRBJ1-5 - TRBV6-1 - TGTGCCAGCAGCCGAGAGTCATTCAAGGGACAGCCCCAGCATTTT CASSRESFKGQPQHF
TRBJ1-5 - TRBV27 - TGTGCCAGCAGTTTAAAGCCCGGGACAACTCAACAGCCCCAGCATTTT CASSLKPGTTQQPQHF
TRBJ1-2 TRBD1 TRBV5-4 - TGTGCCAGCAGCATAGGACAGGCTAACTATGGCTACACCTTC CASSIGQANYGYTF
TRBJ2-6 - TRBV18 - TGTGCCAGCTCATCAGAGGGCGGTGGGGCCAACGTCCTGACTTTC CASSSEGGGANVLTF
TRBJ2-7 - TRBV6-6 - TGTGCCAGCAGCCCCGACGGGACCTACGAGCAGTACTTC CASSPDGTYEQYF
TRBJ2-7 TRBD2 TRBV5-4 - TGTGCCAGCAGCTCAGGACTAGCGGGCTCGATCTCCTACGAGCAGTACTTC CASSSGLAGSISYEQYF
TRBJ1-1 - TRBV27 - TGTGCCAGCAAAAAGGGGGACATCGAGAACACTGAAGCTTTCTTT CASKKGDIENTEAFF
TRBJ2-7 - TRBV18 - TGTGCCAGCTCACCAGAGGTCTCCTACGAGCAGTACTTC CASSPEVSYEQYF
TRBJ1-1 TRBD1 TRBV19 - TGTGCCAGTAGTCACCAAGACAGGGTCGGGGCTGAAGCTTTCTTT CASSHQDRVGAEAFF
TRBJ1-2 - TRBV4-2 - TGTGCCAGCAGCCAAGCTCGGTTAACAGAGCCTTATGGCTACACCTTC CASSQARLTEPYGYTF
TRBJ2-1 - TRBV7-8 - TGTGCCAGCAGCTCCAGATACGGCGGAAACAATGAGCAGTTCTTC CASSSRYGGNNEQFF
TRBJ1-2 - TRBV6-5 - TGTGCCAGCAGTTACGGCGGTACAGCTAACTATGGCTACACCTTC CASSYGGTANYGYTF
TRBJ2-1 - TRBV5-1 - TGCGCCAGCAGCTTGGATCAGGGAAGCTCCTACAATGAGCAGTTCTTC CASSLDQGSSYNEQFF
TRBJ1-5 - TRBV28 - TGTGCCAGCGCCCTTATTCCGGGTCCCCAGCATTTT CASALIPGPQHF